Following are 32 T cell receptor beta chains from one sample sequenced in a study of cytomegalovirus exposure and HLA in healthy donors. PCR primers comprised 60 Vbeta and 13 Jbeta primers. Repertoires were generated with immunoSEQ multiplex PCR, while TCRdb's copy carries only in-frame clones and drops some. Of approximately 94,000 clones listed, over 60% are singletons. What was sequenced was PBMCs. The receptors stem from a young man in good health and CMV-seropositive.

This clone was detected once. The V and J genes are TRBV29-1 and TRBJ2-3, with D tentatively TRBD1 (7 bases). The CDR3 is 18 residues long. Germline V gene sequence: CDR1 SQVTM, CDR2 ANQGSEA. V lost 5 bases, J lost 2 bases, and 26 bases lay in between. The CDR3 sequence: CSVLKGGRGDAITDTQYF. The DNA for the CDR3 is TGCAGCGTTTTGAAGGGGGGCAGGGGGGACGCCATCACAGATACGCAGTATTTT.

The rearrangement links TRBV19 to TRBJ2-1; TRBD1 aligns across 11 bases. The CDR3 consists of 14 residues. With 6 bases clipped from V and 5 bases from J, the junction kept 3 bases outside the gene matches. Germline V CDR1 and CDR2: LNHDA, SQIVND (reference sequence). CDR3 coding DNA: TGTGCCAGTAGAATGGACAGGGGGCACAATGAGCAGTTCTTC. It encodes CASRMDRGHNEQFF.

The chain is built from TRBV27 and TRBJ2-1; perhaps TRBD2 as D (5 bases). This CDR3 spans 17 amino acids. CDR1 is MNHEY and CDR2 is SMNVEV in the germline V gene (reference sequence). Trimming removed 2 bases from V and 2 bases from J, with 16 bases in between. Written as DNA, the CDR3 is TGTGCCAGCAGTTTAGCGACTACCGCAACGGCCTACAATGAGCAGTTCTTC. Translation gives CASSLATTATAYNEQFF.

This clone appeared once. This chain uses TRBV4-1 with TRBJ2-3; D is perhaps TRBD1 (6 bases). Germline loops: CDR1 MGHRA, CDR2 YSYEKL. The CDR3 is made up of 13 amino acids. Deletions cut 1 base from V and 4 bases from J, with 6 bases between. The DNA of the CDR3 is TGCGCCAGCAGCCAAGGGACAGCAGATACGCAGTATTTT. This translates into CASSQGTADTQYF.

This clone was observed a single time. The gene calls are TRBV5-4 and TRBJ1-3, with 9 bases fitting TRBD1. The V and J ends lost 4 bases and 2 bases, in that order; junction bases with no gene match: 4. The germline V gene encodes CDR1 SGHNT and CDR2 YYREEE (reference sequence). There are 15 residues in the CDR3. CDR3 loop: CASSVGQGPGNTIYF. CDR3 sequence (DNA): TGTGCCAGCAGCGTGGGACAGGGCCCTGGAAACACCATATATTTT.

The table lists this clone with a count of one. The chain has TRBV30 and TRBJ2-7; maybe TRBD2 (5 bases). Germline V gives CDR1 GTSNPN, CDR2 SVGIG (reference sequence). The CDR3 spans 11 residues. CDR3 region: CAEGTLYEQYF. CDR3 DNA sequence: TGTGCTGAGGGAACCCTCTACGAGCAGTACTTC.

The J gene is TRBJ2-3, the V gene TRBV13; 10 bases line up with TRBD1. The germline V gene has CDR1 PRHDT and CDR2 FYEKMQ (reference sequence). The V gene end was trimmed by 5 bases and the J gene end by 7 bases; junction bases not matched to a gene: 15. The CDR3 has 17 residues. The CDR3 DNA is TGTGCCAGCAGCATAAACCGGGACAGGGGTGTGGTAAATACGCAGTATTTT. Protein: CASSINRDRGVVNTQYF.

The J gene is TRBJ1-2, the V gene TRBV10-3; D ambiguous. The germline V gene has CDR1 ENHRY and CDR2 SYGVKD. The CDR3 consists of 13 residues. V lost 0 bases and J 3 bases, leaving 5 bases between the germline ends. The CDR3 region is CAISESGYYGYTF. The CDR3 coding sequence is TGTGCCATCAGTGAGTCTGGCTACTATGGCTACACCTTC.

Only one count was recorded for this clone. V usage is TRBV5-6 and J usage is TRBJ2-5; D is possibly TRBD2 (5 bases). CDR1 SGHDT and CDR2 YYEEEE come from the germline V gene. The CDR3 covers 13 residues. Trimming removed 2 bases from V and 5 bases from J, with 10 bases in between. The DNA of the CDR3 is TGTGCCAGCAGCTTCTGGGGAGCTGAGACCCAGTACTTC. It translates to CASSFWGAETQYF.

The chain is built from TRBV9 and TRBJ2-2; 8 nucleotides agree with TRBD1. The CDR3 is 17 amino acids. CDR1 SGDLS and CDR2 YYNGEE come from the germline V gene. Trimming at V came to 0 bases and at J to 0 bases, leaving 4 bases not matched to a gene. CDR3 sequence reads: CASSVGAGGANTGELFF. As DNA, the CDR3 is TGTGCCAGCAGCGTAGGGGCAGGGGGCGCGAACACCGGGGAGCTGTTTTTT.

This chain connects TRBV6-1 to TRBJ2-2; D possibly corresponds to TRBD1 (5 bases). Trimming stripped 2 bases from V and 6 bases from J, with 19 bases between. This CDR3 spans 17 amino acids. Germline V lookup: CDR1 MNHNS, CDR2 SASEGT. This CDR3 is CASSEPWFFQGSGELFF. The CDR3 coding sequence is TGTGCCAGCAGTGAACCCTGGTTCTTTCAGGGATCCGGGGAGCTGTTTTTT.

The gene calls are TRBV6-5 and TRBJ1-1; TRBD1 agrees at 10 bases. Germline V lookup: CDR1 MNHEY, CDR2 SVGAGI. This CDR3 contains 13 residues. The V and J ends lost 6 bases and 6 bases, in that order; junction bases with no gene match: 4. DNA for the CDR3: TGTGCCAGCAGCACCGGGACAGGGGCTGAAGCTTTCTTT. Protein sequence: CASSTGTGAEAFF.

The V and J genes are TRBV7-3 and TRBJ2-1, with 7 bases matching TRBD2. CDR3 length: 16 amino acids. The germline V gene encodes CDR1 SGHTA and CDR2 FQGTGA. V dropped 5 bases and J dropped 1; count of bases not matched to a gene: 8. The CDR3 loop reads CASSLMGGTSYNEQFF. The CDR3 region has the DNA TGTGCCAGCAGCCTAATGGGAGGGACGTCCTACAATGAGCAGTTCTTC. The variable domain in full, completed from reference TRBV7-3 and TRBJ2-1, reads GAGVSQTPSNKVTEKGKYVELRCDPISGHTALYWYRQSLGQGPEFLIYFQGTGAADDSGLPNDRFFAVRPEGSVSTLKIQRTERGDSAVYLCASSLMGGTSYNEQFFGPGTRLTVL.

This chain uses TRBV2 with TRBJ2-7, with 8 bases aligning to TRBD1. The germline CDR1 and CDR2 sequences are SNHLY and FYNNEI. This CDR3 comprises 15 residues. With V trimmed by 8 bases and J by 4 bases, 13 bases remained unmatched. The CDR3 protein is CASPSGRTGQYEQYF. In DNA form, the CDR3 reads TGTGCCAGCCCTAGTGGGCGGACAGGGCAATACGAGCAGTACTTC.

Here the CDR3 DNA reads TGTGCCAGCAGTTTGTCCGACAGGGTTCATCAGCCCCAGCATTTT. Protein: CASSLSDRVHQPQHF. The chain couples TRBV28 to TRBJ1-5; 7 bases align to TRBD1. This CDR3 region has 15 residues. V dropped 3 bases and J dropped 5; count of bases not matched to a gene: 7. CDR1 is MDHEN and CDR2 is SYDVKM in the germline V gene.

The V call is TRBV19, the J call TRBJ2-1; D perhaps matches TRBD1 (6 bases). The CDR3 extends over 11 amino acids. Trimming took 9 bases from V and 7 from J, leaving 10 bases between them. Germline loops: CDR1 LNHDA, CDR2 SQIVND (reference sequence). CDR3 sequence (DNA): TGTGCCAGCTCAACAGGGAATGAGCAGTTCTTC. This encodes CASSTGNEQFF. The complete variable domain, with remaining parts taken from reference TRBV19 and TRBJ2-1, reads DGGITQSPKYLFRKEGQNVTLSCEQNLNHDAMYWYRQDPGQGLRLIYYSQIVNDFQKGDIAEGYSVSREKKESFPLTVTSAQKNPTAFYLCASSTGNEQFFGPGTRLTVL.

The genes are TRBV6-1 and TRBJ2-7; 8 nucleotides align to TRBD2. With V trimmed by 3 bases and J by 2 bases, 9 bases remained unmatched. The CDR3 spans 16 residues. The germline CDR1 and CDR2 sequences are MNHNS and SASEGT. CDR3 sequence reads: CASSEGTSGWPYEQYV. In nucleotides, the CDR3 is TGTGCCAGCAGTGAGGGAACTAGCGGCTGGCCCTACGAGCAGTACGTC.

The chain uses TRBV19 and TRBJ2-2; maybe TRBD1 (6 bases). The CDR3 has 17 amino acids. Trimming removed 3 bases from V and 2 bases from J, with 16 bases in between. CDR1 is LNHDA and CDR2 is SQIVND in the germline V gene (reference sequence). CDR3 sequence (DNA): TGTGCCAGTAGTATCTCTGGCAGGGGCCATAACACCGGGGAGCTGTTTTTT. Translated: CASSISGRGHNTGELFF. The full variable domain, with the rest looked up from reference TRBV19 and TRBJ2-2, is DGGITQSPKYLFRKEGQNVTLSCEQNLNHDAMYWYRQDPGQGLRLIYYSQIVNDFQKGDIAEGYSVSREKKESFPLTVTSAQKNPTAFYLCASSISGRGHNTGELFFGEGSRLTVL.

J is TRBJ2-1 and V is TRBV19; TRBD2 agrees at 12 bases. Germline CDR1 is LNHDA and CDR2 is SQIVND (reference sequence). Germline trimming cut 6 bases from V and 4 bases from J; bases unmatched to any gene: 4. The CDR3 runs to 15 residues. The DNA of the CDR3 is TGTGCCAGTAGAACGACTAGCGGGGGTTACAATGAGCAGTTCTTC. The encoded protein is CASRTTSGGYNEQFF.

The chain uses TRBV12-5 and TRBJ1-6; unclear D gene. Trimming pared 2 bases from V and 7 bases from J, leaving 6 bases between. Germline lookup yields CDR1 LGHNT and CDR2 FRNRAP. This CDR3 is built from 13 residues. CDR3 nucleotide sequence: TGTGCTAGTGGTTTGTACGAGAATTCACCCCTCCACTTT. This sequence encodes CASGLYENSPLHF.

V and J are TRBV5-4 and TRBJ2-1; D possibly corresponds to TRBD2 (5 bases). V was pared by 3 bases and J by 3 bases, with 13 bases between. Germline CDR1 and CDR2: SGHNT and YYREEE (reference sequence). This CDR3 is 15 amino acids long. The CDR3 here is CASSSTNALYNEQFF. The CDR3 nucleotides are TGTGCCAGCAGCTCGACTAATGCTCTCTACAATGAGCAGTTCTTC.

This clone was picked up one time. The rearrangement joins TRBV5-1 to TRBJ1-1, with TRBD1 as a possible D gene (6 bases). CDR3 length equals 17 residues. V was cut by 4 bases and J by 0 bases, with 19 bases left in between. The germline V gene has CDR1 SGHRS and CDR2 YFSETQ. CDR3 in amino acids: CASSRTRGALVNTEAFF. The CDR3 DNA reads as TGCGCCAGCAGCCGTACGCGGGGGGCCCTAGTGAACACTGAAGCTTTCTTT.

This clone was counted between two and nine times. The rearrangement joins TRBV7-2 to TRBJ2-7; 7 positions agree with TRBD1. Trimming at V came to 5 bases and at J to 6 bases, leaving 10 bases not matched to a gene. Germline CDR1 SGHTA, CDR2 FQGNSA. The CDR3 covers 14 residues. CDR3 DNA sequence: TGTGCCAGCAGCCCCCGACCAAGACAGGGCGAGCAGTACTTC. Amino acid sequence: CASSPRPRQGEQYF.

The chain joins TRBV7-8 to TRBJ2-2; 7 nucleotides line up with TRBD1. V lost 4 bases and J lost 3; bases outside the gene matches: 2. The CDR3 length is 14 residues. Germline values: CDR1 SGHVS, CDR2 FQNEAQ. The CDR3: CASSSTGDTGELFF. CDR3 DNA sequence: TGTGCCAGCAGCTCCACAGGGGACACCGGGGAGCTGTTTTTT.

The chain is built from TRBV29-1 and TRBJ1-1; tentatively, D is TRBD1 (6 bases). Trimming removed 7 bases from V and 0 bases from J, with 12 bases in between. CDR1 and CDR2 (germline): SQVTM, ANQGSEA. This CDR3 is 13 amino acids long. The CDR3 loop reads CSAHTGMNTEAFF. The CDR3 nucleotides read TGCAGCGCCCATACAGGGATGAACACTGAAGCTTTCTTT.

The J gene is TRBJ2-6, the V gene TRBV28; no clear D gene. CDR1 is MDHEN and CDR2 is SYDVKM in the germline V gene. V was shortened by 3 bases and J by 1 base, with 4 bases between the two germline ends. The CDR3 contains 14 residues. This CDR3 reads CASSLLSGANVLTF. CDR3 in DNA: TGTGCCAGCAGTTTGTTATCTGGGGCCAACGTCCTGACTTTC.

The chain recombines TRBV30 with TRBJ1-1, with 8 bases matching TRBD1. Losses at the gene ends were 5 bases for V and 11 bases for J; bases not matched to a gene: 10. CDR3 length: 12 residues. Germline CDR1 GTSNPN, CDR2 SVGIG (reference sequence). Written as DNA, the CDR3 is TGTGCCTGGGATCCAGGGGGCGGTTGGGCTTTCTTT. It is translated as CAWDPGGGWAFF.

This chain connects TRBV2 to TRBJ2-7, with D tentatively TRBD1 (5 bases). The CDR3 is made up of 14 amino acids. The germline V gene encodes CDR1 SNHLY and CDR2 FYNNEI. Trimming removed 7 bases from V and 2 bases from J, with 15 bases in between. The CDR3 here is CASTPQGPTYEQYV. CDR3 in DNA: TGTGCCAGCACCCCCCAGGGCCCGACCTACGAGCAGTACGTC.

This chain links TRBV11-2 with TRBJ2-7; the D gene is possibly TRBD2 (6 bases). CDR3 size: 15 residues. Trimming removed 1 base from V and 2 bases from J, with 12 bases in between. The V gene's germline CDR1 is SGHAT and CDR2 FQNNGV. In DNA form, the CDR3 reads TGTGCCAGCAGCTTAGGACCGGGGGTCCCCTACGAGCAGTACGTC. Translating gives CASSLGPGVPYEQYV.

The chain couples TRBV5-1 to TRBJ2-7; D is unresolved. This CDR3 is 14 amino acids long. Per germline, CDR1 SGHRS and CDR2 YFSETQ. Trimming cost V 6 bases and J 0 bases, with 13 bases left between them. The CDR3 region is CASNHGYSSYEQYF. CDR3 DNA sequence: TGCGCCAGCAATCACGGCTACAGCTCCTACGAGCAGTACTTC.

This sequence joins TRBV6-4 and TRBJ1-5; D gene unclear. Germline V lookup: CDR1 MRHNA, CDR2 SNTAGT. V lost 8 bases and J lost 6, with 8 bases in between. CDR3 length: 11 amino acids. The CDR3 DNA reads as TGTGCCAGCTCTAGGCGTCAGCCCCAGCATTTT. This sequence encodes CASSRRQPQHF.

The chain links TRBV6-6 to TRBJ2-7, with 11 bases identical to TRBD2. The CDR3 has 16 amino acids. Germline-derived CDR1 and CDR2 are MNHNY and SVGAGI (reference sequence). After removal of 6 bases from V and 0 bases from J, the junction contained 7 bases not matched to a gene. The CDR3 reads CASSPQTSGDSYEQYF. CDR3 in DNA: TGTGCCAGCAGCCCCCAGACTAGCGGGGACTCCTACGAGCAGTACTTC.